The clone carrying this T cell receptor (beta chain) was seen ten or more times. Its matching antigen is unknown. Diagnostic decisions used clinical symptoms, serum thyroxine and TRAb, thyroid ultrasound and orbital computed tomography. Cells are PBMCs isolated from roughly 9.2 ml of fresh blood. The CDR3 is 13 amino acids. V shed 3 bases and J shed 4 bases, with 8 bases lying between them. Per germline, CDR1 KGHDR and CDR2 SFDVKD. This specimen belongs to a study of T cells in Graves' hyperthyroidism and ophthalmopathy. Overall study context: Peripheral blood was acquired at first diagnosis, ahead of any therapy whatsoever. Findings and limits, study-wide: Blood samples included most of the expanded thyroid clonotypes exceeding 0.001.

The investigators amplified TCR beta CDR3 regions from RNA transcripts. The HTBI set primed first-round TCR CDR3 RT-PCR. TCRdb passed the multiplex PCR reads through MiXCR, listing each CDR3 protein once. The sample has some 350,000 distinct CDR3 sequences, 15% to 20% seen once. The source material was blood. The clonotype originates from a woman under 30 with Graves' hyperthyroidism. This chain connects TRBV24-1 to TRBJ1-2; weak D call: TRBD1 (6 bases). The CDR3 nucleotides are TGTGCCACCAGTGATGAAGGGGGCTATGGCTACACCTTC. Translated: CATSDEGGYGYTF.